The rows below give T cell receptor beta chains drawn from one sample of a study of CD8 T cells in ankylosing spondylitis. From the 5' RACE reads, TCRdb called clonotypes with MiXCR, one entry per CDR3 protein. The sample contains about 440,000 distinct CDR3 sequences, 15% to 20% of which appear only once. The sequenced sample consisted of blood, either unsorted or a sorted T cell fraction (not recorded which). The receptor set was obtained from a male donor with ankylosing spondylitis. Both conserved end residues are part of each CDR3. D genes are given only for firm matches. Expanded clones get a size class; other rows say once, few or many, or leave the size out.

-,TRBV5-5,-,TRBJ2-3,CASRDERDITDTQYF,TGTGCCAGCAGAGATGAGCGGGACATCACAGATACGCAGTATTTT
few,TRBV9,-,TRBJ1-2,CASSVGLLPSSNYGYTF,TGTGCCAGCAGCGTAGGGCTACTGCCCTCTTCTAACTATGGCTACACCTTC
few,TRBV12-3/TRBV12-4,-,TRBJ1-5,CASTLTANQPQHF,TGTGCCAGCACCTTGACAGCGAATCAGCCCCAGCATTTT
few,TRBV12-3/TRBV12-4,TRBD1,TRBJ2-5,CASSFQGQEGTQYF,TGTGCCAGCAGTTTTCAGGGACAGGAAGGGACCCAGTACTTC
few,TRBV6-5,TRBD1,TRBJ1-3,CASRLQGATGNTIYF,TGTGCCAGCAGATTACAGGGGGCGACTGGAAACACCATATATTTT
few,TRBV7-2,-,TRBJ2-5,CASSQWAGLQETQYF,TGTGCCAGCAGCCAATGGGCAGGTCTGCAAGAGACCCAGTACTTC
-,TRBV5-1,-,TRBJ2-7,CASRYSSSYEQYF,TGCGCCAGCAGATACAGCAGCTCCTACGAGCAGTACTTC
many,TRBV6-2/TRBV6-3,TRBD1,TRBJ2-7,CASSRIPGQGNYEQYF,TGTGCCAGCAGCCGCATACCGGGACAGGGAAACTACGAGCAGTACTTC
few,TRBV4-3,-,TRBJ2-1,CASSQDRRYNEQFF,TGCGCCAGCAGCCAAGATCGGCGCTACAATGAGCAGTTCTTC
-,TRBV2,TRBD1,TRBJ2-7,CASRPDRGPYEQYF,TGTGCCAGCAGACCGGACAGGGGACCGTACGAGCAGTACTTC
-,TRBV7-6,TRBD1,TRBJ2-3,CASSSRPGQGPDTQYF,TGTGCCAGCAGCTCCAGGCCGGGACAGGGACCAGATACGCAGTATTTT
-,TRBV7-2,-,TRBJ2-2,CASSLQPATGELFF,TGTGCCAGCAGCTTACAACCAGCCACCGGGGAGCTGTTTTTT
few,TRBV13,TRBD1,TRBJ1-1,CASSNRQGVTEAFF,TGTGCCAGCAGCAACCGACAGGGTGTCACTGAAGCTTTCTTT
-,TRBV25-1,-,TRBJ2-3,CASSELGRIGGQWDTQYF,TGTGCCAGCAGTGAATTGGGGAGGATCGGGGGGCAGTGGGATACGCAGTATTTT
many,TRBV12-3/TRBV12-4,-,TRBJ1-1,CASSLFLGSNTEAFF,TGTGCCAGCAGTTTATTTCTGGGGTCGAACACTGAAGCTTTCTTT
-,TRBV6-2/TRBV6-3,-,TRBJ1-5,CASSSYRTVDYQPQHF,TGTGCCAGCAGTTCATACCGGACAGTTGATTATCAGCCCCAGCATTTT
-,TRBV9,-,TRBJ2-1,CASSETGAYNEQFF,TGTGCCAGCAGCGAGACGGGAGCGTACAATGAGCAGTTCTTC
once,TRBV6-1,TRBD1,TRBJ1-5,CASGRVAGGAPQHF,TGTGCCAGCGGCCGCGTGGCAGGGGGGGCTCCCCAGCATTTT
-,TRBV7-2,-,TRBJ2-1,CASSFKVSSYNEQFF,TGTGCCAGCAGCTTCAAGGTGAGCTCCTACAATGAGCAGTTCTTC
-,TRBV20-1,TRBD2,TRBJ2-1,CSARDRVAGVNEQFF,TGCAGTGCTAGAGATCGAGTAGCGGGAGTGAATGAGCAGTTCTTC
-,TRBV2,-,TRBJ1-1,CASSERAGVNTEAFF,TGTGCCAGCAGTGAAAGGGCAGGGGTGAACACTGAAGCTTTCTTT
-,TRBV11-2,TRBD2,TRBJ2-5,CASSLSGGQQETQYF,TGTGCCAGCAGCCTTAGCGGGGGGCAACAAGAGACCCAGTACTTC
few,TRBV5-1,-,TRBJ1-4,CASNPGARMWANEKLFF,TGCGCCAGCAACCCGGGGGCAAGGATGTGGGCTAATGAAAAACTGTTTTTT
-,TRBV7-8,TRBD1,TRBJ2-2,CASSKPDRVNTGELFF,TGTGCCAGCAGCAAACCGGACAGGGTGAACACCGGGGAGCTGTTTTTT